These 31 T cell receptor beta chains were sequenced from one sample in a study of cytotoxic CD8 clonotypes in ibrutinib-treated CLL. TCRdb's table, derived via immunoSEQ multiplex PCR, lists solely in-frame clones and lacks some. The table includes 30,000 to 40,000 clones, roughly two thirds detected once. Sequenced here: PBMCs, sampled before ibrutinib treatment. The receptors were sampled from a human donor with chronic lymphocytic leukemia.

The chain links TRBV29-1 to TRBJ2-7, with TRBD1 matching 7 bases. This CDR3 spans 13 amino acids. The germline V gene encodes CDR1 SQVTM and CDR2 ANQGSEA. V was clipped by 6 bases and J by 2 bases; unmatched bases: 7. Written as DNA, the CDR3 is TGCAGCGTACCCGGGACAGATGCCTACGAGCAGTACTTC. Residues: CSVPGTDAYEQYF.

This clone has a handful of counts. The chain joins TRBV28 to TRBJ2-2; D not certain. This CDR3 spans 12 amino acids. Trimming took 4 bases from V and 4 from J, leaving 4 bases between them. CDR1 MDHEN and CDR2 SYDVKM come from the germline V gene. The CDR3 coding sequence is TGTGCCAGCAGTTCACTCACCGGGGAGCTGTTTTTT. It yields the protein CASSSLTGELFF. The whole variable domain, remainder taken from reference TRBV28 and TRBJ2-2, is DVKVTQSSRYLVKRTGEKVFLECVQDMDHENMFWYRQDPGLGLRLIYFSYDVKMKEKGDIPEGYSVSREKKERFSLILESASTNQTSMYLCASSSLTGELFFGEGSRLTVL.

This clone qualifies as medium-sized. This chain links TRBV7-9 with TRBJ2-3; 7 bases line up with TRBD2. This CDR3 contains 17 residues. The germline V gene encodes CDR1 SEHNR and CDR2 FQNEAQ (reference sequence). With 4 bases clipped from V and 3 bases from J, the junction kept 13 bases outside the gene matches. The CDR3 nucleotides are TGTGCCAGCAGCTACCTAGCCGGAGCTAGCGGAACAGATACGCAGTATTTT. This sequence encodes CASSYLAGASGTDTQYF.

The chain links TRBV7-9 to TRBJ2-2, with D tentatively TRBD1 (5 bases). Germline V lookup: CDR1 SEHNR, CDR2 FQNEAQ (reference sequence). Trimming took off 3 bases at V and 2 bases at J, with 10 bases between the two ends. This CDR3 spans 15 amino acids. This chain's CDR3 is CASSLAGKNTGELFF. DNA for the CDR3: TGTGCCAGCAGCTTGGCAGGGAAAAACACCGGGGAGCTGTTTTTT.

V gene TRBV5-1 combines with J gene TRBJ2-7, with D possibly TRBD2 on 6 matching bases. V shed 2 bases and J shed 0 bases, with 24 bases lying between them. The CDR3 extends over 19 amino acids. CDR1 SGHRS and CDR2 YFSETQ come from the germline V gene. The CDR3 DNA is TGCGCCAGCAGCTTCTCCCTGGCGGGACCCTTTCAGAGCTCCTACGAGCAGTACTTC. Translated, it gives CASSFSLAGPFQSSYEQYF. The full variable domain, its missing parts supplied by reference TRBV5-1 and TRBJ2-7, is KAGVTQTPRYLIKTRGQQVTLSCSPISGHRSVSWYQQTPGQGLQFLFEYFSETQRNKGNFPGRFSGRQFSNSRSEMNVSTLELGDSALYLCASSFSLAGPFQSSYEQYFGPGTRLTVT.

The rearrangement links TRBV25-1 to TRBJ1-2; D gene ambiguous. The CDR3 runs 11 residues. V dropped 9 bases and J dropped 3 bases, with 8 bases sitting between them. Per germline, CDR1 MGHDK and CDR2 SYGVNS. The CDR3 region has the DNA TGTGCCAGTAGCCGGGACTATGGCTACACCTTC. Protein sequence: CASSRDYGYTF.

The chain joins TRBV27 to TRBJ1-1; 8 bases agree with TRBD1. The CDR3 sequence is 17 residues long. J lost 4 bases, V lost 6 bases, and 16 bases had no gene match. Germline CDR1 MNHEY, CDR2 SMNVEV (reference sequence). The CDR3 nucleotides read TGTGCCAGCAGCCGCCCCGGACAGGGTTTGGGGTCCACTGAAGCTTTCTTT. Its protein product is CASSRPGQGLGSTEAFF.

This clone was seen only a few times. The chain joins TRBV6-4 to TRBJ2-4; either TRBD1 or TRBD2 may fit D (5 bases each). Looked up from germline, CDR1 is MRHNA and CDR2 is SNTAGT. CDR3 length: 12 residues. V lost 2 bases and J lost 8, with 7 bases in between. CDR3 loop: CASSDRDHIQYF. The CDR3 coding sequence is TGTGCCAGCAGTGACAGGGACCACATTCAGTACTTC.

The J gene is TRBJ2-3, the V gene TRBV27; 11 bases match TRBD2. Germline CDR1 and CDR2: MNHEY and SMNVEV (reference sequence). The CDR3 runs 15 residues. V gave up 5 bases and J gave up 4 bases; unmatched junction bases: 5. The CDR3 loop is CASSGLAGGADTQYF. DNA of the CDR3: TGTGCCAGCAGTGGGCTAGCGGGAGGTGCAGATACGCAGTATTTT.

CDR3 residues: CASSPALGTEAFF. The CDR3 DNA reads TGTGCCAGCAGCCCCGCCTTAGGAACTGAAGCTTTCTTT. The chain links TRBV7-2 to TRBJ1-1; no definite D call. Germline V gene lookup returns CDR1 SGHTA and CDR2 FQGNSA. The CDR3 is 13 amino acids. Trimming removed 5 bases from V and 5 bases from J, with 12 bases in between.

V is TRBV28 and J is TRBJ2-2; 10 bases align to TRBD1. CDR3 length: 13 amino acids. Germline values: CDR1 MDHEN, CDR2 SYDVKM. V trimming: 10 bases; J trimming: 5 bases; junction bases outside the gene matches: 4. The DNA of the CDR3 is TGTGCCACCCGGGGACAGGGGACCGGGGAGCTGTTTTTT. As protein: CATRGQGTGELFF.

This clone occurred a few times. The V call is TRBV28, the J call TRBJ2-7; no clear D gene. V lost 5 bases and J 6 bases, leaving 14 bases between the germline ends. The CDR3 is 13 amino acids. Per the germline V gene, CDR1 is MDHEN and CDR2 is SYDVKM. CDR3 region: CASSAGLVGEQYF. The DNA of the CDR3 is TGTGCCAGCAGTGCCGGGCTGGTGGGCGAGCAGTACTTC. Full variable domain (remainder filled in from reference TRBV28 and TRBJ2-7): DVKVTQSSRYLVKRTGEKVFLECVQDMDHENMFWYRQDPGLGLRLIYFSYDVKMKEKGDIPEGYSVSREKKERFSLILESASTNQTSMYLCASSAGLVGEQYFGPGTRLTVT.

The chain employs TRBV7-2 and TRBJ2-7, with a possible D match to TRBD1 (5 bases). Trimming cost V 4 bases and J 3 bases, with 16 bases left between them. Germline values: CDR1 SGHTA, CDR2 FQGNSA. CDR3 length equals 15 residues. The CDR3 loop is CASSSVRGAIYEQYF. In nucleotides, the CDR3 is TGTGCCAGCAGCTCCGTCCGTGGGGCCATCTACGAGCAGTACTTC.

V gene TRBV28 combines with J gene TRBJ1-2; D is undetermined. The CDR3 is 17 residues long. Germline V gene data show CDR1 as MDHEN and CDR2 as SYDVKM. Trimming took off 5 bases at V and 2 bases at J, with 21 bases between the two ends. CDR3 sequence reads: CASSTDAIYRLNYGYTF. The CDR3 DNA reads TGTGCCAGCAGTACAGACGCTATCTATCGGCTGAACTATGGCTACACCTTC.

The V and J genes are TRBV18 and TRBJ2-1; D is undetermined. V lost 2 bases and J 3 bases, leaving 14 bases between the germline ends. The CDR3 sequence is 16 residues long. Germline V gene sequence: CDR1 KGHSH, CDR2 LQKENI. The CDR3 here is CASSPGLTTFYNEQFF. The DNA for the CDR3 is TGTGCCAGCTCACCAGGTCTAACCACATTCTACAATGAGCAGTTCTTC.

The chain has TRBV5-1 and TRBJ2-3; the D is unclear. V lost 5 bases and J 4 bases, leaving 11 bases between the germline ends. CDR1 SGHRS and CDR2 YFSETQ come from the germline V gene. This CDR3 contains 13 residues. The CDR3 nucleotides read TGCGCCAGCAGAGACCGACCAGCAGATACGCAGTATTTT. It specifies CASRDRPADTQYF. The variable domain in full, with the rest retrieved from reference TRBV5-1 and TRBJ2-3, is KAGVTQTPRYLIKTRGQQVTLSCSPISGHRSVSWYQQTPGQGLQFLFEYFSETQRNKGNFPGRFSGRQFSNSRSEMNVSTLELGDSALYLCASRDRPADTQYFGPGTRLTVL.

The chain has TRBV14 and TRBJ2-7, with D uncertain. The germline V gene has CDR1 SGHDN and CDR2 FVKESK. V was cut by 5 bases and J by 3 bases, with 5 bases left in between. The CDR3 extends over 11 amino acids. CDR3 amino acids: CASSLLYEQYF. Here the CDR3 DNA reads TGTGCCAGCAGCTTACTCTACGAGCAGTACTTC. Looking up the rest from reference TRBV14 and TRBJ2-7 gives the full variable domain: EAGVTQFPSHSVIEKGQTVTLRCDPISGHDNLYWYRRVMGKEIKFLLHFVKESKQDESGMPNNRFLAERTGGTYSTLKVQPAELEDSGVYFCASSLLYEQYFGPGTRLTVT.

Only one count was recorded for this clone. The chain has TRBV7-6 and TRBJ2-7, with TRBD2 matching 13 bases. V trimming: 4 bases; J trimming: 5 bases; junction bases outside the gene matches: 8. This CDR3 spans 16 amino acids. Germline CDR1 and CDR2: SGHVS and FNYEAQ. The CDR3 spells CASSSPLAGGPDEQYF. Here the CDR3 DNA reads TGTGCCAGCAGCTCACCACTAGCGGGAGGGCCCGACGAGCAGTACTTC.

This sequence joins TRBV9 and TRBJ2-7, with D uncertain. Germline-derived CDR1 and CDR2 are SGDLS and YYNGEE. V gave up 4 bases and J gave up 2 bases, with 13 bases separating them. The CDR3 runs 14 residues. The DNA for the CDR3 is TGTGCCAGCAGCCCCCGGCAACTTACCTACGAGCAGTACTTC. It codes for CASSPRQLTYEQYF. The variable domain in full, with the rest retrieved from reference TRBV9 and TRBJ2-7, is DSGVTQTPKHLITATGQRVTLRCSPRSGDLSVYWYQQSLDQGLQFLIQYYNGEERAKGNILERFSAQQFPDLHSELNLSSLELGDSALYFCASSPRQLTYEQYFGPGTRLTVT.

The genes are TRBV19 and TRBJ1-6; unclear D gene. Germline assignment: CDR1 LNHDA and CDR2 SQIVND (reference sequence). The V gene lost 5 bases and the J gene lost 0 bases, with 17 bases spanning the gap. This CDR3 is built from 18 residues. CDR3 sequence (DNA): TGTGCCAGTAGTCCCTTTATTCCGGGGAGCTCCTATAATTCACCCCTCCACTTT. This translates into CASSPFIPGSSYNSPLHF.

This chain joins TRBV6-5 and TRBJ1-1, with D uncertain. Germline V lookup: CDR1 MNHEY, CDR2 SVGAGI. CDR3 length: 15 amino acids. Between the trimmed V and J ends, which lost 0 bases and 0 bases, there was a span of 8 bases. The CDR3 region is CASSYSYGVNTEAFF. The DNA of the CDR3 is TGTGCCAGCAGTTACTCGTACGGGGTGAACACTGAAGCTTTCTTT.

The rearrangement links TRBV5-6 to TRBJ2-2; 11 bases line up with TRBD1. From germline, CDR1 is SGHDT and CDR2 YYEEEE. V dropped 3 bases and J dropped 5; count of bases not matched to a gene: 15. The CDR3 length is 19 residues. The CDR3 region is CASSSRSLDRGRVTGELFF. The CDR3 coding sequence is TGTGCCAGCAGCTCCAGGTCGCTGGACAGGGGGCGTGTAACCGGGGAGCTGTTTTTT.

The rearrangement links TRBV7-9 to TRBJ2-5; D is ambiguous. Trimming removed 2 bases at V and 2 bases at J, with 9 bases between. Germline V gives CDR1 SEHNR, CDR2 FQNEAQ (reference sequence). The CDR3 sequence is 14 residues long. Written as DNA, the CDR3 is TGTGCCAGCAGCTTAATGGGGTTACAAGAGACCCAGTACTTC. Its protein is CASSLMGLQETQYF.

The chain links TRBV2 to TRBJ2-5; TRBD1 matches at 8 bases. V lost 1 base and J lost 4; bases outside the gene matches: 2. The CDR3 has 14 residues. CDR1 is SNHLY and CDR2 is FYNNEI in the germline V gene. Here the CDR3 reads CASSEGQGPETQYF. The CDR3 DNA reads TGTGCCAGCAGTGAAGGACAGGGGCCAGAGACCCAGTACTTC.

This clone turned up a few times. V usage is TRBV28 and J usage is TRBJ1-2; no firm D call. Germline-derived CDR1 and CDR2 are MDHEN and SYDVKM. The V end was cut by 5 bases, the J end by 4 bases, with 5 bases between. The CDR3 is 11 residues long. CDR3 sequence (DNA): TGTGCCAGCAGTACAGCCTATGGCTACACCTTC. Translated, it gives CASSTAYGYTF.

V is TRBV2 and J is TRBJ1-2; 7 bases line up with TRBD1. CDR3 length: 14 amino acids. Trimming took 6 bases from V and 1 from J; bases not matched to a gene: 5. Germline CDR1 and CDR2: SNHLY and FYNNEI. Here the CDR3 DNA reads TGTGCCAGCAGATCGACAGGGTTTAACTATGGCTACACCTTC. It is translated as CASRSTGFNYGYTF.

The chain uses TRBV4-1 and TRBJ2-7, with a tentative D call TRBD1 (6 bases). In germline, CDR1 is MGHRA, CDR2 YSYEKL. Trimming pared 0 bases from V and 4 bases from J, leaving 16 bases between. The CDR3 length is 16 residues. The CDR3 sequence: CASSQDHRARAYEQYF. CDR3 DNA: TGCGCCAGCAGCCAAGACCACAGGGCTCGCGCGTACGAGCAGTACTTC.

This clone counts as medium-sized. This chain links TRBV11-3 with TRBJ2-7; D gene uncertain. This CDR3 comprises 13 residues. Germline V gives CDR1 SGHNT, CDR2 YENEEA. The germline V and J ends were trimmed by 2 bases and 6 bases, with 11 bases remaining between them. The DNA of the CDR3 is TGTGCCAGCAGCTTATCCAAGGGCTCCGAGCAGTACTTC. Protein product: CASSLSKGSEQYF.

The rearrangement joins TRBV27 to TRBJ2-5; D uncertain. V lost 8 bases, J lost 7 bases, and 17 bases lay in between. The CDR3 consists of 13 residues. CDR1 is MNHEY, CDR2 SMNVEV, per germline (reference sequence). This chain's CDR3 is CASLSLGYGTQYF. CDR3 nucleotide sequence: TGTGCCAGCCTCTCTTTGGGGTACGGGACCCAGTACTTC.

A few counts support this clone. The chain employs TRBV18 and TRBJ2-7; no reliable D call. The CDR3 totals 12 residues. Trimming removed 3 bases from V and 5 bases from J, with 8 bases in between. Per the germline V gene, CDR1 is KGHSH and CDR2 is LQKENI. The CDR3 spells CASSPAMDEQYF. CDR3 sequence (DNA): TGTGCCAGCTCACCGGCCATGGACGAGCAGTACTTC.

This chain connects TRBV19 to TRBJ1-5; no definite D call. Germline V CDR1 and CDR2: LNHDA, SQIVND (reference sequence). V shed 7 bases and J shed 1 base, with 29 bases lying between them. The CDR3 length is 20 residues. The CDR3 bases are TGTGCCAGTAAGCCCAGATTGGAGGGCAAAACCGCAGAGAGCAATCAGCCCCAGCATTTT. Translated, it gives CASKPRLEGKTAESNQPQHF.